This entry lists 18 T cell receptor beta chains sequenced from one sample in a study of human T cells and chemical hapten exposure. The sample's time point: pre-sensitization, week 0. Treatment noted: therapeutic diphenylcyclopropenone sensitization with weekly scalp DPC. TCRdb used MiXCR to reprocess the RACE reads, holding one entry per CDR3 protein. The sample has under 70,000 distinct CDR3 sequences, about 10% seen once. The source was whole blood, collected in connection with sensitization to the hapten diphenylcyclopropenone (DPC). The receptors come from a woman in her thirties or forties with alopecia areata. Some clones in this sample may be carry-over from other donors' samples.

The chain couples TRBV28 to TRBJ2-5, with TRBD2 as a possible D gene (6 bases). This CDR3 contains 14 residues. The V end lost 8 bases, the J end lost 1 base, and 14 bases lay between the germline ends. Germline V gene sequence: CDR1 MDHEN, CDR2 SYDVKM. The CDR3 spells CASDPGGTQETQYF. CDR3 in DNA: TGTGCCAGCGACCCCGGAGGGACCCAAGAGACCCAGTACTTC.

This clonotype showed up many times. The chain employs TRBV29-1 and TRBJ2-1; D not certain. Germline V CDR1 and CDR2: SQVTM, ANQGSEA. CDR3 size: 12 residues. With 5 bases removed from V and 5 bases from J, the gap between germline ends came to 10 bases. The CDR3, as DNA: TGCAGCGTTTTTCGACAAAACAATGAGCAGTTCTTC. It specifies CSVFRQNNEQFF.

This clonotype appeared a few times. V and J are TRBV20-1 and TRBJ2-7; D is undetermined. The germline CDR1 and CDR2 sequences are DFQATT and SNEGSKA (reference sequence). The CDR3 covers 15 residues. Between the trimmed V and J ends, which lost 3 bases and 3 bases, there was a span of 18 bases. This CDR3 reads CSASSSGRNLYEQYF. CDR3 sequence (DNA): TGCAGTGCTAGTTCCTCAGGACGGAACCTCTACGAGCAGTACTTC.

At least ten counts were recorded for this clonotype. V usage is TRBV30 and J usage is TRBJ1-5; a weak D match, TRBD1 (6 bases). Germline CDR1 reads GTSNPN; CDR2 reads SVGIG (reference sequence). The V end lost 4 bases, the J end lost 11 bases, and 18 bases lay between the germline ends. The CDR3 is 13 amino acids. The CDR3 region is CAWKATGSRAQHF. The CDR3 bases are TGTGCCTGGAAGGCTACAGGGTCCAGGGCCCAGCATTTT.

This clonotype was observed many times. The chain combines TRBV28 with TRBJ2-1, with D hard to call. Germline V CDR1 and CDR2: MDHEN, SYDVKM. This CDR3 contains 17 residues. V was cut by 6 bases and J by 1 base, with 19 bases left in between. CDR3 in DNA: TGTGCCAGCAGCCGCCTAGGTAGGGAAAAGTCCTACAATGAGCAGTTCTTC. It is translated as CASSRLGREKSYNEQFF.

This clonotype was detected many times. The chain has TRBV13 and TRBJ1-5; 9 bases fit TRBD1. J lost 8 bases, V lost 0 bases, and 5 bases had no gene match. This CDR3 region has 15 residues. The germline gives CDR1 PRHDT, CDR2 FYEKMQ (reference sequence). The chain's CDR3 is CASSLGPTGGKPQHF. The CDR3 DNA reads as TGTGCCAGCAGCTTAGGCCCGACAGGGGGGAAGCCCCAGCATTTT.

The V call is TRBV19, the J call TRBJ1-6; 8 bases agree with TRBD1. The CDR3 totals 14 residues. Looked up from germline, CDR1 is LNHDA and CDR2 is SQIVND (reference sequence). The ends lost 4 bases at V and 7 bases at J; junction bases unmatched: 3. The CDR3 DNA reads TGTGCCAGTAGTACCCGGACAGGGAATTCACCCCTCCACTTT. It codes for CASSTRTGNSPLHF.

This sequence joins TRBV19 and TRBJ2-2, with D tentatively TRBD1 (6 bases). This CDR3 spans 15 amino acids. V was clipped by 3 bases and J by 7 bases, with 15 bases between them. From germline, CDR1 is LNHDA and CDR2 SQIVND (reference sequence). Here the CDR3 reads CASSISTGVGGELFF. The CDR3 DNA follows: TGTGCCAGTAGTATTTCGACAGGTGTAGGCGGGGAGCTGTTTTTT.

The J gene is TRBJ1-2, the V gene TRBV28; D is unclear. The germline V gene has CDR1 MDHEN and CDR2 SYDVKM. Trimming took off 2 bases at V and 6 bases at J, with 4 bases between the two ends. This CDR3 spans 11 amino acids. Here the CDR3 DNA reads TGTGCCAGCAGTTTAGAGGATGGCTACACCTTC. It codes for CASSLEDGYTF.

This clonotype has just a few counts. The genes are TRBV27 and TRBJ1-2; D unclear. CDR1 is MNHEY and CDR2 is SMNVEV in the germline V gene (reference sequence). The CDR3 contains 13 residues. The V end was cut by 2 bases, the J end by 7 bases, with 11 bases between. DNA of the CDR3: TGTGCCAGCAGTTTACTGGGAAGCGGTGGCTACACCTTC. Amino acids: CASSLLGSGGYTF.

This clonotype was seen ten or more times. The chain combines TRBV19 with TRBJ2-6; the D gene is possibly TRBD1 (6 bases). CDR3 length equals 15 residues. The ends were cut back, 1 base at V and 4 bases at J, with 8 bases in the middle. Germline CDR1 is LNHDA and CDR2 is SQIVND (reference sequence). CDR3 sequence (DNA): TGTGCCAGTAGTATAGGTGGACAGGGGGCCAACGTCCTGACTTTC. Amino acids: CASSIGGQGANVLTF.

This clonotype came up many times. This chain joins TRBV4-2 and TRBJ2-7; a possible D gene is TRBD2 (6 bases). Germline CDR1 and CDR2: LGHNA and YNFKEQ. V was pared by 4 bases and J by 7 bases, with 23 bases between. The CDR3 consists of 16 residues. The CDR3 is CASSPHGGSPTGEQYF. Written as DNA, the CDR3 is TGTGCCAGCAGCCCCCATGGGGGGAGCCCGACGGGGGAGCAGTACTTC.

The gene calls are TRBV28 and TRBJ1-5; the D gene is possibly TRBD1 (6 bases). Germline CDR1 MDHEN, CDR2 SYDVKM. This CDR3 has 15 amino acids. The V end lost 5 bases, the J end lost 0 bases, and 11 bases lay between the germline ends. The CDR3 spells CASSRQGRSNQPQHF. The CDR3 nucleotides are TGTGCCAGCAGTCGGCAGGGGCGTAGCAATCAGCCCCAGCATTTT.

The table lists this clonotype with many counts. The CDR3 nucleotides are TGTGCCACCAGCAGAGATGATGGGGGTCAAGAGACCCAGTACTTC. Translated, it gives CATSRDDGGQETQYF. This chain links TRBV15 with TRBJ2-5; either TRBD1 or TRBD2 may supply D (5 bases each). CDR1 is LNHNV and CDR2 is YYDKDF in the germline V gene (reference sequence). Trimming left V 0 bases short and J 2 bases short, with 10 bases between. The CDR3 spans 15 residues.

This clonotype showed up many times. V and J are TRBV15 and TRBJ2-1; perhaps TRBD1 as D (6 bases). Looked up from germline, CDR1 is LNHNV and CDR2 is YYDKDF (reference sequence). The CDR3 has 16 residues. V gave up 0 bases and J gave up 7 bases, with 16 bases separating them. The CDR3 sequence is CATSRDTPQGRNEQFF. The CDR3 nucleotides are TGTGCCACCAGCAGAGATACCCCACAGGGTAGGAATGAGCAGTTCTTC.

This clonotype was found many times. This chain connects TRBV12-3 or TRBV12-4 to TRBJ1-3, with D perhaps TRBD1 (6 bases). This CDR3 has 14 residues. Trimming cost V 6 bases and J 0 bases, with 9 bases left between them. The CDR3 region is CASSPTGSGNTIYF. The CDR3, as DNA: TGTGCCAGCAGCCCGACAGGCTCTGGAAACACCATATATTTT.

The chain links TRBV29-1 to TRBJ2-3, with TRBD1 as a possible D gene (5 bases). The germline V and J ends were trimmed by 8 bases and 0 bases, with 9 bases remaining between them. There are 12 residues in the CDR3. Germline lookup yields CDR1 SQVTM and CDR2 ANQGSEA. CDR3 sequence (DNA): TGCAGCACCAGGGTGAGCACAGATACGCAGTATTTT. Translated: CSTRVSTDTQYF.

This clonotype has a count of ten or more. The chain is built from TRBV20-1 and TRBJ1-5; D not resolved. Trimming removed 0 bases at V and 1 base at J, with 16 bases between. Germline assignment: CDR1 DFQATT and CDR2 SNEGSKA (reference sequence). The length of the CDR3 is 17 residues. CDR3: CSARDRRAGRSNQPQHF. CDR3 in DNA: TGCAGTGCTAGAGATCGGAGGGCGGGAAGGAGCAATCAGCCCCAGCATTTT.